Following are 10 T cell receptor beta chains from one sample sequenced in a study of cytomegalovirus exposure and HLA in healthy donors. This PCR relied on a set of 60 Vbeta primers and 13 Jbeta primers. Sequencing was performed with immunoSEQ multiplex PCR; in TCRdb, only in-frame clones are kept and a portion is missing. The data contain 200,000 to 300,000 clones, roughly four fifths of them singletons. The sequenced sample was PBMCs. The receptors stem from a woman in her thirties or forties in good health and CMV-seropositive.

This rearrangement joins TRBV27 to TRBJ2-1; D gene unclear. There are 15 residues in the CDR3. V was pared by 3 bases and J by 0 bases, with 9 bases between. The germline gives CDR1 MNHEY, CDR2 SMNVEV (reference sequence). The CDR3 DNA reads as TGTGCCAGCAGTTTTTCGCGTTCCTCCTACAATGAGCAGTTCTTC. This translates into CASSFSRSSYNEQFF.

This clone was counted a few times. V and J are TRBV15 and TRBJ2-3, with 12 nucleotides matching TRBD2. V was clipped by 8 bases and J by 3 bases; unmatched bases: 3. The CDR3 covers 14 residues. Looked up from germline, CDR1 is LNHNV and CDR2 is YYDKDF (reference sequence). The CDR3 is CATRLAGVTDTQYF. CDR3 DNA sequence: TGTGCCACCCGACTAGCGGGAGTGACAGATACGCAGTATTTT.

The chain recombines TRBV7-2 with TRBJ2-1; 11 nucleotides align to TRBD2. The ends lost 1 base at V and 7 bases at J; junction bases unmatched: 3. The germline CDR1 and CDR2 sequences are SGHTA and FQGNSA. The CDR3 is 15 residues long. The CDR3 region is CASSLERTSGNEQFF. The CDR3, as DNA: TGTGCCAGCAGCTTAGAGAGGACTAGCGGGAATGAGCAGTTCTTC.

The chain is built from TRBV18 and TRBJ1-1; D is possibly TRBD1 (5 bases). Looked up from germline, CDR1 is KGHSH and CDR2 is LQKENI. Trimming took 6 bases from V and 3 from J, leaving 17 bases between them. The CDR3 has 15 amino acids. Here the CDR3 DNA reads TGTGCCAGCTCCCCAAGTCTGGACACAGACACTGAAGCTTTCTTT. This encodes CASSPSLDTDTEAFF. The variable domain in full, with the rest retrieved from reference TRBV18 and TRBJ1-1, is NAGVMQNPRHLVRRRGQEARLRCSPMKGHSHVYWYRQLPEEGLKFMVYLQKENIIDESGMPKERFSAEFPKEGPSILRIQQVVRGDSAAYFCASSPSLDTDTEAFFGQGTRLTVV.

The chain carries TRBV13 and TRBJ1-1, with 12 positions matching TRBD1. CDR1 is PRHDT, CDR2 FYEKMQ, per germline (reference sequence). With V trimmed by 2 bases and J by 5 bases, 9 bases remained unmatched. The CDR3 has 17 residues. The CDR3 coding sequence is TGTGCCAGCAGCTTATCCGGGGACAGGGGGCTGGGAACTGAAGCTTTCTTT. Amino acid sequence: CASSLSGDRGLGTEAFF.

The chain joins TRBV27 to TRBJ2-3; possibly TRBD1 for D (6 bases). V was shortened by 5 bases and J by 0 bases, with 21 bases between the two germline ends. Germline CDR1 is MNHEY and CDR2 is SMNVEV (reference sequence). The CDR3 spans 18 residues. The chain's CDR3 is CASSAFTRQVASTDTQYF. The CDR3 DNA reads TGTGCCAGCAGTGCCTTTACTCGACAGGTTGCTAGCACAGATACGCAGTATTTT.

The V and J genes are TRBV5-5 and TRBJ1-2, with 11 nucleotides matching TRBD1. V was clipped by 4 bases and J by 8 bases; unmatched bases: 22. The CDR3 contains 19 residues. The germline CDR1 and CDR2 sequences are SGHKS and YYEKEE (reference sequence). The CDR3 DNA reads as TGTGCCAGCAGCGCCGGACAGGGGGCGTGGGAGGCTCTGACGTCGGGCTACACCTTC. Its protein is CASSAGQGAWEALTSGYTF.

J is TRBJ2-1 and V is TRBV7-9, with 9 bases aligning to TRBD2. The CDR3 sequence is 13 residues long. Germline V gives CDR1 SEHNR, CDR2 FQNEAQ (reference sequence). The trim removed 5 bases at V and 13 bases at J, leaving 9 bases unmatched. This CDR3 reads CASSPDSGRPQFF. In DNA, the CDR3 is TGTGCCAGCAGCCCAGATAGCGGGAGACCCCAGTTCTTC. Combining the CDR3 with reference TRBV7-9 and TRBJ2-1 gives the whole variable domain DTGVSQNPRHKITKRGQNVTFRCDPISEHNRLYWYRQTLGQGPEFLTYFQNEAQLEKSRLLSDRFSAERPKGSFSTLEIQRTEQGDSAMYLCASSPDSGRPQFFGPGTRLTVL.

This clone was seen only once. The CDR3 region has the DNA TGTGCCAGCAGCTCAGATAGCGGGGGCTCCTACAATGAGCAGTTCTTC. It specifies CASSSDSGGSYNEQFF. The gene calls are TRBV7-2 and TRBJ2-1; 9 bases agree with TRBD2. This CDR3 comprises 16 residues. The ends lost 4 bases at V and 0 bases at J; junction bases unmatched: 4. Germline values: CDR1 SGHTA, CDR2 FQGNSA. The complete variable domain, with remaining parts taken from reference TRBV7-2 and TRBJ2-1, reads GAGVSQSPSNKVTEKGKDVELRCDPISGHTALYWYRQSLGQGLEFLIYFQGNSAPDKSGLPSDRFSAERTGGSVSTLTIQRTQQEDSAVYLCASSSDSGGSYNEQFFGPGTRLTVL.

This chain connects TRBV28 to TRBJ1-1, with 10 bases lining up with TRBD1. From germline, CDR1 is MDHEN and CDR2 SYDVKM. The CDR3 is made up of 15 amino acids. J gave up 5 bases and V 6 bases, and 9 bases lay outside the gene matches. CDR3 region: CASRPTGTGVTEAFF. The CDR3 DNA follows: TGTGCCAGCAGGCCCACCGGGACAGGGGTAACTGAAGCTTTCTTT. Full variable domain (missing parts from reference TRBV28 and TRBJ1-1): DVKVTQSSRYLVKRTGEKVFLECVQDMDHENMFWYRQDPGLGLRLIYFSYDVKMKEKGDIPEGYSVSREKKERFSLILESASTNQTSMYLCASRPTGTGVTEAFFGQGTRLTVV.